Listed here are 27 T cell receptor beta chains from one sample, sequenced in a study of T cell repertoires in cytomegalovirus infection. These TCRs are of unknown antigen specificity. TCRdb redid the calling of the reads with MiXCR, one entry per CDR3 protein. The sample holds about 920,000 distinct CDR3 sequences, about a third seen once. This specimen was cultured CD8+ T cells from PBMCs, taken from culture after CMV antigen stimulation. The receptors here all came from a human donor in good health (CMV status not recorded). Some clones in this sample may be carry-over from other donors' samples.

CDR3 coding DNA: TGTGCCAGCAGACACTCACAGGGGGCGCATGAGACCCAGTACTTC. Amino acids: CASRHSQGAHETQYF. The genes are TRBV7-8 and TRBJ2-5; 9 bases map to TRBD1. The CDR3 has 15 amino acids. The trim removed 6 bases at V and 5 bases at J, leaving 10 bases unmatched. Germline lookup yields CDR1 SGHVS and CDR2 FQNEAQ.

The chain employs TRBV28 and TRBJ2-1; 15 nucleotides match TRBD2. This CDR3 has 18 residues. Trimming removed 6 bases from V and 2 bases from J; junction bases left unmatched: 8. The germline V gene has CDR1 MDHEN and CDR2 SYDVKM. The CDR3 is CASSLGLAGGWTYNEQFF. The CDR3 DNA reads TGTGCCAGCAGCCTGGGACTAGCGGGGGGATGGACCTACAATGAGCAGTTCTTC.

The chain recombines TRBV27 with TRBJ2-5; 9 bases align to TRBD1. V was clipped by 4 bases and J by 1 base; unmatched bases: 4. Germline V lookup: CDR1 MNHEY, CDR2 SMNVEV (reference sequence). The CDR3 contains 15 residues. The CDR3 DNA sequence: TGTGCCAGCAGTTGGGGACAGGGTTCCCAAGAGACCCAGTACTTC. Protein sequence: CASSWGQGSQETQYF.

This clonotype was found a few times. V and J are TRBV7-8 and TRBJ2-5; unclear D gene. V lost 0 bases to trimming and J lost 2 bases, with 7 bases between them. Germline V gene data show CDR1 as SGHVS and CDR2 as FQNEAQ. The CDR3 extends over 14 amino acids. CDR3 amino acids: CASSLAYGQETQYF. The CDR3 bases are TGTGCCAGCAGCTTAGCTTACGGACAAGAGACCCAGTACTTC.

This clonotype was picked up a small number of times. The rearrangement joins TRBV6-5 to TRBJ2-3, with TRBD1 matching over 11 bases. The J segment lost 6 bases and the V segment lost 5 bases, leaving 7 bases of the junction unmatched. Germline-derived CDR1 and CDR2 are MNHEY and SVGAGI. The CDR3 loop spans 15 amino acids. CDR3 in amino acids: CASSRRDRGGDTQYF. The CDR3 region has the DNA TGTGCCAGCAGTCGACGGGACAGGGGGGGGGATACGCAGTATTTT.

This clonotype was observed a handful of times. The genes are TRBV4-1 and TRBJ1-5; TRBD1 agrees at 10 bases. Germline lookup yields CDR1 MGHRA and CDR2 YSYEKL. The CDR3 extends over 17 amino acids. The junction had 7 bases not matched to a gene; V was cut back by 4 bases and J by 1 base. As DNA, the CDR3 is TGCGCCAGCAGCCCAGGACAGGGGGAATTCAGCAATCAGCCCCAGCATTTT. Translated, it gives CASSPGQGEFSNQPQHF.

This clonotype was seen many times. This chain connects TRBV7-9 to TRBJ1-2; D perhaps matches TRBD1 (5 bases). The CDR3 extends over 14 amino acids. V lost 3 bases and J 4 bases, leaving 12 bases between the germline ends. CDR1 and CDR2 from the germline V gene are SEHNR and FQNEAQ (reference sequence). Here the CDR3 reads CASSLGGPGYGYTF. In DNA form, the CDR3 reads TGTGCCAGCAGCTTGGGGGGTCCAGGCTATGGCTACACCTTC.

V gene TRBV6-6 combines with J gene TRBJ2-7; 7 bases map to TRBD1. V lost 5 bases, J lost 3 bases, and 13 bases stayed unmatched. Germline CDR1 MNHNY, CDR2 SVGAGI (reference sequence). This CDR3 is 16 amino acids long. The DNA for the CDR3 is TGTGCCAGCAGTCGTTTGTCGGGACAGCAAGACTACGAGCAGTACTTC. Its translation: CASSRLSGQQDYEQYF.

This clonotype appeared a few times. The chain combines TRBV5-4 with TRBJ2-7, with D possibly being TRBD1 (5 bases). Germline values: CDR1 SGHNT, CDR2 YYREEE (reference sequence). The CDR3 loop spans 13 amino acids. V shed 2 bases and J shed 2 bases, with 8 bases lying between them. As DNA, the CDR3 is TGTGCCAGCAGCTTCTGGGGCCCCTACGAGCAGTACTTC. This gives the protein CASSFWGPYEQYF.

The chain joins TRBV6-1 to TRBJ2-1; D is uncertain. The CDR3 loop spans 14 amino acids. Trimming removed 6 bases from V and 2 bases from J, with 11 bases in between. CDR1 is MNHNS, CDR2 SASEGT, per germline. CDR3 loop: CASSVLQPYNEQFF. The CDR3 DNA reads TGTGCCAGCAGCGTACTACAGCCCTACAATGAGCAGTTCTTC.

This clonotype has just a few counts. The chain carries TRBV6-1 and TRBJ1-2, with D hard to call. Germline CDR1 MNHNS, CDR2 SASEGT. The CDR3 totals 15 residues. Trimming pared 6 bases from V and 0 bases from J, leaving 14 bases between. This CDR3 reads CASRPVTAANYGYTF. CDR3 in DNA: TGTGCCAGCAGGCCGGTGACGGCAGCTAACTATGGCTACACCTTC.

The chain links TRBV20-1 to TRBJ2-1; D remains unclear. V was pared by 6 bases and J by 5 bases, with 17 bases between. The germline V gene encodes CDR1 DFQATT and CDR2 SNEGSKA (reference sequence). CDR3 length: 14 residues. CDR3: CSAASGVGNNEQFF. As DNA, the CDR3 is TGCAGTGCAGCCTCGGGCGTGGGAAACAATGAGCAGTTCTTC.

V gene TRBV6-1 combines with J gene TRBJ1-6; TRBD1 matches at 7 bases. The CDR3 spans 17 residues. From germline, CDR1 is MNHNS and CDR2 SASEGT. The V segment lost 5 bases and the J segment 0 bases; nucleotides outside the gene matches: 7. CDR3 sequence reads: CASSYGTESSYNSPLHF. The CDR3 nucleotides are TGTGCCAGCAGTTACGGGACAGAGAGCTCCTATAATTCACCCCTCCACTTT.

This clonotype appeared many times. The gene calls are TRBV7-2 and TRBJ2-7, with 11 bases aligning to TRBD2. The V gene's germline CDR1 is SGHTA and CDR2 FQGNSA. There are 16 residues in the CDR3. The ends lost 3 bases at V and 2 bases at J; junction bases unmatched: 6. CDR3 DNA: TGTGCCAGCAGCTTCTTAGCGGGGGGGCCCCCCTACGAGCAGTACTTC. Encoded protein: CASSFLAGGPPYEQYF.

A remark on this clonotype: The junction departs from germline at one end; a sequencing error may be responsible. The V gene is TRBV4-1, the J gene TRBJ1-1; D is ambiguous. This CDR3 has 14 amino acids. The germline gives CDR1 MGHRA, CDR2 YSYEKL. CDR3: CASSHRQDDTEAFF. CDR3 coding DNA: TGCGCCAGTAGCCACAGACAAGACGACACTGAAGCTTTCTTT.

This chain links TRBV11-2 with TRBJ1-6; D is perhaps TRBD1 (6 bases). V was cut by 5 bases and J by 10 bases, with 18 bases left in between. Germline lookup yields CDR1 SGHAT and CDR2 FQNNGV. CDR3 length: 15 amino acids. The CDR3 here is CASSPLRAGESPLHF. CDR3 DNA sequence: TGTGCCAGCAGCCCCCTCAGGGCAGGGGAGTCACCCCTCCACTTT.

This clonotype was counted a few times. The chain combines TRBV27 with TRBJ2-7; D may be TRBD1 (6 bases). CDR1 is MNHEY, CDR2 SMNVEV, per germline (reference sequence). This CDR3 region has 14 residues. V was pared by 3 bases and J by 4 bases, with 13 bases between. The DNA for the CDR3 is TGTGCCAGCAGTTTCAGGGGATCGCTTTACGAGCAGTACGTC. This translates into CASSFRGSLYEQYV.

Details on this clonotype: The junction departs from the called germline gene at one end, perhaps through a read error. This rearrangement joins TRBV7-1 to TRBJ2-3; 8 bases align to TRBD2. TRBV7-1 is given ORF status, its function remaining uncertain. The CDR3 consists of 14 residues. Here the CDR3 DNA reads TGTGTCAGCAGCCCTGGGACTAGAGCCTTGCCGCAGTATTTT. It is translated as CVSSPGTRALPQYF.

This chain links TRBV6-2 or TRBV6-3 with TRBJ1-1; D gene ambiguous. The germline V and J ends were trimmed by 6 bases and 2 bases, with 16 bases remaining between them. The CDR3 sequence is 15 residues long. Per germline, CDR1 MNHEY and CDR2 SVGEGT. CDR3 nucleotides: TGTGCCAGCAGAAGGCTCGGGCAGATAAACACTGAAGCTTTCTTT. Protein product: CASRRLGQINTEAFF.

A single count supports this clonotype. The CDR3 protein is CASSEGERRAEKLFF. The CDR3, as DNA: TGTGCCAGCAGTGAGGGGGAACGGCGCGCTGAAAAACTGTTTTTT. The chain carries TRBV2 and TRBJ1-4, with a weak D call TRBD1 (5 bases). Trimming left V 3 bases short and J 7 bases short, with 15 bases between. The length of the CDR3 is 15 residues. CDR1 is SNHLY and CDR2 is FYNNEI in the germline V gene.

About this clonotype itself: One junction end does not reproduce the germline sequence, and a read error may be involved. The chain employs TRBV24-1 and TRBJ1-5; TRBD1 might be the D (5 bases). Germline V gene lookup returns CDR1 KGHDR and CDR2 SFDVKD. This CDR3 has 13 residues. The CDR3 loop reads CTTSISGGEPQHF. The CDR3 nucleotides are TGTACCACCAGTATATCGGGGGGTGAGCCCCAGCATTTT.

This clonotype has a handful of counts. The chain is built from TRBV5-4 and TRBJ1-1; 7 nucleotides match TRBD1. CDR1 is SGHNT and CDR2 is YYREEE in the germline V gene (reference sequence). V lost 4 bases, J lost 6 bases, and 12 bases stayed unmatched. The CDR3 is 15 residues long. The CDR3 spells CASSPQGNNVAEAFF. The CDR3 DNA reads as TGTGCCAGCAGCCCACAGGGGAATAACGTTGCTGAAGCTTTCTTT.

The V call is TRBV6-5, the J call TRBJ2-7; D gene unclear. Trimming took off 5 bases at V and 4 bases at J, with 12 bases between the two ends. From germline, CDR1 is MNHEY and CDR2 SVGAGI. This CDR3 is 13 amino acids long. This chain's CDR3 is CASSPTWGYEQYF. CDR3 sequence (DNA): TGTGCCAGCAGTCCGACTTGGGGATACGAGCAGTACTTC.

The chain has TRBV4-1 and TRBJ2-1, with a possible D match to TRBD1 (6 bases). The CDR3 length is 14 residues. The ends were cut back, 3 bases at V and 6 bases at J, with 12 bases in the middle. The germline V gene encodes CDR1 MGHRA and CDR2 YSYEKL. CDR3: CASSHLTGFNEQFF. The CDR3 nucleotides read TGCGCCAGCAGCCACCTGACAGGTTTCAATGAGCAGTTCTTC.

This clonotype was observed a handful of times. The chain carries TRBV6-5 and TRBJ2-3; 8 positions match TRBD1. The germline gives CDR1 MNHEY, CDR2 SVGAGI. The V and J ends lost 0 bases and 0 bases, in that order; junction bases with no gene match: 5. This CDR3 contains 17 residues. CDR3 loop: CASSYSTGGWSTDTQYF. The CDR3 DNA is TGTGCCAGCAGTTACTCCACAGGGGGTTGGAGCACAGATACGCAGTATTTT.

The sample holds a few counts of this clonotype. The chain links TRBV7-9 to TRBJ1-1; D not resolved. Germline CDR1 SEHNR, CDR2 FQNEAQ (reference sequence). The CDR3 is made up of 18 amino acids. Trimming left V 1 base short and J 1 base short, with 19 bases between. Here the CDR3 reads CASSLGRGNRVENTEAFF. The DNA of the CDR3 is TGTGCCAGCAGCTTAGGGCGGGGTAATCGGGTTGAGAACACTGAAGCTTTCTTT.

The genes are TRBV4-1 and TRBJ2-1; 10 bases fit TRBD2. The junction had 20 bases not matched to a gene; V was cut back by 11 bases and J by 10 bases. Germline loops: CDR1 MGHRA, CDR2 YSYEKL. The CDR3 runs 16 residues. CDR3 sequence (DNA): TGCGCCGTAGCGGGGGGAGAGACTTCCCCGGTAAGGGAGCAGTTCTTC. Its protein is CAVAGGETSPVREQFF.